One and the same sample provided the 27 T cell receptor beta chains below, sequenced in a study of blood T cells in healthy people across ages. Primers used in a second PCR of roughly 6 to 12 cycles were a sample-barcoded 5' primer and a J-beta primer mix. Via MiXCR, TCRdb re-called the 5' RACE reads, giving one row per CDR3 protein. In the table there are 450,000 to 700,000 distinct CDR3 sequences, about 26% of which are singletons. The sample comprised blood. All receptors derive from a woman in her 70s in good health.

V usage is TRBV29-1 and J usage is TRBJ2-5; TRBD1 aligns across 8 bases. Per germline, CDR1 SQVTM and CDR2 ANQGSEA. Trimming at V came to 5 bases and at J to 5 bases, leaving 4 bases not matched to a gene. This CDR3 contains 12 residues. The CDR3: CSVSGQGETQYF. CDR3 nucleotide sequence: TGCAGCGTTTCCGGACAGGGCGAGACCCAGTACTTC.

This chain links TRBV7-2 with TRBJ1-6; TRBD1 agrees at 8 bases. CDR1 is SGHTA, CDR2 FQGNSA, per germline. The CDR3 is 15 residues long. The junction had 6 bases not matched to a gene; V was cut back by 3 bases and J by 8 bases. The DNA for the CDR3 is TGTGCCAGCAGCTTGCAGGGGGCGAAGGATTCACCCCTCCACTTT. Protein sequence: CASSLQGAKDSPLHF.

The V call is TRBV7-9, the J call TRBJ1-2; 10 bases line up with TRBD1. Germline V lookup: CDR1 SEHNR, CDR2 FQNEAQ (reference sequence). CDR3 length: 15 amino acids. The V and J ends lost 1 base and 3 bases, in that order; junction bases with no gene match: 2. Here the CDR3 reads CASSLGQGADYGYTF. The DNA of the CDR3 is TGTGCCAGCAGCTTAGGACAGGGGGCGGACTATGGCTACACCTTC.

The gene calls are TRBV5-1 and TRBJ2-5; D call uncertain. The CDR3 runs 14 residues. Trimming cost V 0 bases and J 5 bases, with 11 bases left between them. Germline loops: CDR1 SGHRS, CDR2 YFSETQ. The CDR3 protein is CASSLGEMSETQYF. CDR3 sequence (DNA): TGCGCCAGCAGCTTGGGAGAGATGTCGGAGACCCAGTACTTC.

This clonotype was counted many times. The chain has TRBV12-3 or TRBV12-4 and TRBJ2-5; D is perhaps TRBD2 (5 bases). Deletions cut 6 bases from V and 0 bases from J, with 14 bases between. The CDR3 is made up of 15 amino acids. The CDR3 DNA is TGTGCCAGCAGCCCCCCGGACTGGTACCAAGAGACCCAGTACTTC. The encoded protein is CASSPPDWYQETQYF.

This clonotype showed up just a few times. The chain uses TRBV29-1 and TRBJ2-2; D gene ambiguous. V was clipped by 7 bases and J by 1 base, with 10 bases between them. CDR1 is SQVTM and CDR2 is ANQGSEA in the germline V gene. There are 13 residues in the CDR3. The CDR3 DNA reads TGCAGCGCCGAGACGGGGAACACCGGGGAGCTGTTTTTT. Residues: CSAETGNTGELFF.

This sequence joins TRBV6-5 and TRBJ1-6; 9 bases are shared with TRBD1. The CDR3 sequence is 17 residues long. CDR1 and CDR2 (germline): MNHEY, SVGAGI. The junction had 9 bases not matched to a gene; V was cut back by 0 bases and J by 9 bases. CDR3 sequence (DNA): TGTGCCAGCAGTTACTCGGGTTCGGGACAGGGAGGTTCACCCCTCCACTTT. Its protein product is CASSYSGSGQGGSPLHF.

This clonotype has a single count. This may be a read error, as it is one base from a much larger clone. V is TRBV4-3 and J is TRBJ2-5; TRBD2 matches at 10 bases. The CDR3 has 14 residues. Germline V gene lookup returns CDR1 LGHNA and CDR2 YSLEER. The DNA of the CDR3 is TGCGCCACCAGCCAACTAGCGGGGCAAGAGACCCAGTACTTC. This codes for CATSQLAGQETQYF.

This sequence joins TRBV7-2 and TRBJ2-5; 9 bases agree with TRBD2. The tail of the sequence fits TRBJ2-1 better, so the J call may be wrong. The CDR3 length is 16 residues. Germline-derived CDR1 and CDR2 are SGHTA and FQGNSA. This chain's CDR3 is CASRRGGGGAYNEQFF. CDR3 coding DNA: TGTGCCAGCAGGAGGGGAGGCGGGGGGGCATACAATGAGCAGTTCTTC.

This clonotype was found a few times. V gene TRBV7-3 combines with J gene TRBJ2-6, with D hard to call. V was trimmed by 5 bases and J by 4 bases, leaving 15 bases between them. This CDR3 region has 16 residues. CDR1 SGHTA and CDR2 FQGTGA come from the germline V gene. CDR3 sequence (DNA): TGTGCCAGCAGCCCCCGGTTTGACGGGGGGGCCAACGTCCTGACTTTC. This codes for CASSPRFDGGANVLTF. Full variable domain (remainder filled in from reference TRBV7-3 and TRBJ2-6): GAGVSQTPSNKVTEKGKYVELRCDPISGHTALYWYRQSLGQGPEFLIYFQGTGAADDSGLPNDRFFAVRPEGSVSTLKIQRTERGDSAVYLCASSPRFDGGANVLTFGAGSRLTVL.

The CDR3 region is CASSASRFGGELFF. DNA of the CDR3: TGTGCCAGCAGCGCCTCTAGGTTCGGCGGGGAGCTGTTTTTT. The rearrangement links TRBV7-9 to TRBJ2-2; D not resolved. This CDR3 region has 14 residues. Germline V gene lookup returns CDR1 SEHNR and CDR2 FQNEAQ (reference sequence). V gave up 5 bases and J gave up 7 bases, with 14 bases separating them.

In regard to this clonotype: One end of the junction varies from germline; a read error may be responsible. The chain combines TRBV14 with TRBJ2-3; 9 positions agree with TRBD2. Germline V gene lookup returns CDR1 SGHDN and CDR2 FVKESK. CDR3 length: 18 amino acids. In DNA, the CDR3 is TGTGCCGGCAGCCAGGACGGCGAGGGACTAGCCTTAGAGGATACGCAGTATTTT. This translates into CAGSQDGEGLALEDTQYF.

Comment on this clonotype: Compared with germline, one end of the junction differs, possibly owing to a read error. The gene calls are TRBV5-1 and TRBJ2-3; 10 bases fit TRBD2. The germline CDR1 and CDR2 sequences are SGHRS and YFSETQ. CDR3 length: 16 residues. CDR3: CASSLFLAGVEDRQYF. The CDR3 region has the DNA TGCGCCAGCAGCTTGTTCCTAGCGGGGGTCGAGGATAGGCAGTATTTT.

This chain connects TRBV6-5 to TRBJ1-2; 9 bases are shared with TRBD1. The trim removed 6 bases at V and 8 bases at J, leaving 7 bases unmatched. The CDR3 has 13 residues. Germline CDR1 MNHEY, CDR2 SVGAGI. The CDR3 loop is CASRLQGAGGYTF. The DNA of the CDR3 is TGTGCCAGCAGACTACAGGGGGCCGGGGGCTACACCTTC.

This clonotype was found a few times. The chain combines TRBV9 with TRBJ2-1, with D hard to call. Between the trimmed V and J ends, which lost 0 bases and 10 bases, there was a span of 11 bases. This CDR3 contains 13 residues. CDR1 and CDR2 (germline): SGDLS, YYNGEE. CDR3 sequence: CASSVATGLEQFF. DNA of the CDR3: TGTGCCAGCAGCGTAGCTACTGGCCTCGAGCAGTTCTTC.

This chain uses TRBV20-1 with TRBJ2-7, with D unclear. Per germline, CDR1 DFQATT and CDR2 SNEGSKA (reference sequence). CDR3 length: 11 residues. Trimming left V 3 bases short and J 5 bases short, with 8 bases between. The CDR3 DNA reads TGCAGTGCTAGTTCCCGGGACGAGCAGTACTTC. The encoded protein is CSASSRDEQYF.

The V gene is TRBV5-5, the J gene TRBJ2-3, with D perhaps TRBD2 (6 bases). V lost 3 bases, J lost 1 base, and 12 bases lay in between. The germline CDR1 and CDR2 sequences are SGHKS and YYEKEE (reference sequence). This CDR3 is 15 amino acids long. The chain's CDR3 is CASSSTSSGTDTQYF. The CDR3 region has the DNA TGTGCCAGCAGCTCCACTAGCTCAGGCACAGATACGCAGTATTTT.

This clonotype was seen more than once but under ten times. V usage is TRBV11-3 and J usage is TRBJ2-5; 8 bases line up with TRBD2. Germline CDR1 and CDR2: SGHNT and YENEEA. The junction had 7 bases not matched to a gene; V was cut back by 6 bases and J by 4 bases. The CDR3 totals 14 residues. The CDR3 nucleotides are TGTGCCAGCAGATTAAGCGGGGGTGGAGAGACCCAGTACTTC. Translated: CASRLSGGGETQYF.

DNA of the CDR3: TGTGCCAGCAGCTTACCGCAGGGCGGAACTGAAGCTTTCTTT. Translation gives CASSLPQGGTEAFF. The V and J genes are TRBV5-6 and TRBJ1-1, with a tentative D call TRBD1 (5 bases). The CDR3 runs 14 residues. The germline V gene has CDR1 SGHDT and CDR2 YYEEEE. V was shortened by 2 bases and J by 5 bases, with 13 bases between the two germline ends.

This chain joins TRBV7-2 and TRBJ2-3, with D unclear. The CDR3 consists of 14 residues. V lost 1 base and J 5 bases, leaving 10 bases between the germline ends. Germline loops: CDR1 SGHTA, CDR2 FQGNSA. The CDR3 here is CASSLVGRVDTQYF. The CDR3 DNA sequence: TGTGCCAGCAGCTTAGTTGGCCGAGTAGATACGCAGTATTTT.

V usage is TRBV6-4 and J usage is TRBJ1-2; 7 bases line up with TRBD1. The CDR3 consists of 14 residues. V gave up 3 bases and J gave up 8 bases; unmatched junction bases: 9. Looked up from germline, CDR1 is MRHNA and CDR2 is SNTAGT. Here the CDR3 reads CASSERATGHGYTF. CDR3 nucleotide sequence: TGTGCCAGCAGTGAGAGAGCGACAGGGCACGGCTACACCTTC.

The chain has TRBV29-1 and TRBJ1-1; TRBD1 is a possible D gene (5 bases). CDR3 length: 15 amino acids. Trimming pared 2 bases from V and 0 bases from J, leaving 13 bases between. CDR1 SQVTM and CDR2 ANQGSEA come from the germline V gene. As DNA, the CDR3 is TGCAGCGTTGAAATCCGACAGCGAGTGAACACTGAAGCTTTCTTT. Its protein is CSVEIRQRVNTEAFF.

This clonotype was seen only once. The chain carries TRBV25-1 and TRBJ1-6; TRBD1 matches at 11 bases. This CDR3 has 18 residues. The trim removed 4 bases at V and 0 bases at J, leaving 5 bases unmatched. Germline-derived CDR1 and CDR2 are MGHDK and SYGVNS. This CDR3 is CASSGTGGRSSYNSPLHF. Here the CDR3 DNA reads TGTGCCAGCAGTGGGACAGGGGGCAGGAGCTCCTATAATTCACCCCTCCACTTT.

The genes are TRBV5-1 and TRBJ1-4; D is undetermined. Germline lookup yields CDR1 SGHRS and CDR2 YFSETQ. The CDR3 totals 16 residues. Deletions cut 0 bases from V and 5 bases from J, with 14 bases between. The CDR3 nucleotides read TGCGCCAGCAGCTTGGGGGTTGGACCGAAGAATGAAAAACTGTTTTTT. Translation gives CASSLGVGPKNEKLFF.

This clonotype was recorded at least ten times. The rearrangement joins TRBV6-1 to TRBJ2-4; D perhaps matches TRBD1 (6 bases). V was cut by 7 bases and J by 6 bases, with 19 bases left in between. The CDR3 runs 15 residues. The V gene's germline CDR1 is MNHNS and CDR2 SASEGT. The CDR3 loop is CASTIARTDANIQYF. The CDR3 DNA reads TGTGCCAGCACTATCGCGCGGACAGACGCAAACATTCAGTACTTC.

This chain uses TRBV29-1 with TRBJ1-1; D is uncertain. This CDR3 has 14 residues. Trimming cost V 5 bases and J 0 bases, with 13 bases left between them. CDR1 and CDR2 from the germline V gene are SQVTM and ANQGSEA. The CDR3 nucleotides read TGCAGCGTTACTGACCCCTACCTGAACACTGAAGCTTTCTTT. Translating it yields CSVTDPYLNTEAFF.

In this sample, this clonotype turned up a few times. The chain uses TRBV12-5 and TRBJ2-3, with D possibly matching TRBD1 (6 bases). Germline-derived CDR1 and CDR2 are LGHNT and FRNRAP. V lost 4 bases to trimming and J lost 4 bases, with 9 bases between them. The CDR3 runs to 13 residues. The CDR3 sequence is CASGSGQPDTQYF. The CDR3 nucleotides are TGTGCTAGTGGTTCTGGACAGCCAGATACGCAGTATTTT.